Following are 14 T cell receptor beta chains from one sample sequenced in a study of regulatory T cells in long-lasting Graves disease. Time point reported: newly diagnosed GD, antithyroid drugs for less than 3 months. The authors made the TCR library using RNA they extracted from PBMCs. Construction of the TCR beta libraries employed iRepertoire HTBI primers in conjunction with Arm-PCR of CDR3 regions. TCRdb re-analysed the multiplex PCR reads in MiXCR, keeping a single row per CDR3 protein. This table holds hundreds of thousands of distinct CDR3 sequences, about 15% found once. This sample was also put to use in a study of T cells in Graves' hyperthyroidism and ophthalmopathy.

The sequenced sample was peripheral blood mononuclear cells (PBMCs), obtained at new diagnosis, from a patient treated with antithyroid drugs. These receptors were taken from a woman aged 40 to 50 with Graves disease.

This clonotype has a count of ten or more. The CDR3 DNA reads TGCAGCGGTCGAGGGACTAGCGGGTCCTACGAGCAGTACTTC. Its protein product is CSGRGTSGSYEQYF. The chain links TRBV29-1 to TRBJ2-7; 12 bases align to TRBD2. With V trimmed by 7 bases and J by 1 base, 5 bases remained unmatched. This CDR3 spans 14 amino acids. Germline V gives CDR1 SQVTM, CDR2 ANQGSEA.

This rearrangement joins TRBV11-3 to TRBJ2-5; tentatively, D is TRBD1 (6 bases). Germline-derived CDR1 and CDR2 are SGHNT and YENEEA. This CDR3 contains 11 residues. The ends were cut back, 5 bases at V and 13 bases at J, with 14 bases in the middle. This CDR3 is CASSPGVRRYF. CDR3 nucleotides: TGTGCCAGCAGCCCAGGGGTGCGGCGGTACTTC.

This clonotype was recorded many times. The CDR3 sequence: CASGSSSYNEQFF. Here the CDR3 DNA reads TGTGCCAGCGGGAGTAGTTCCTACAATGAGCAGTTCTTC. The chain links TRBV12-3 or TRBV12-4 to TRBJ2-1; TRBD2 might be the D (5 bases). V lost 8 bases and J lost 1, with 9 bases in between. CDR3 length: 13 amino acids.

This clonotype showed up many times. The DNA of the CDR3 is TGTGCCAGCAGTTCTACGACAGGGAATGAAAAACTGTTTTTT. It yields the protein CASSSTTGNEKLFF. The gene calls are TRBV12-3 or TRBV12-4 and TRBJ1-4; 7 bases match TRBD1. The CDR3 covers 14 residues. V lost 4 bases, J lost 5 bases, and 4 bases stayed unmatched.

This clonotype was observed a handful of times. The J gene is TRBJ2-2, the V gene TRBV5-1; unclear D gene. Germline CDR1 is SGHRS and CDR2 is YFSETQ. The CDR3 consists of 15 residues. V dropped 0 bases and J dropped 1 base, with 7 bases sitting between them. CDR3 DNA sequence: TGCGCCAGCAGCTTGGAACAGATGAACACCGGGGAGCTGTTTTTT. It translates to CASSLEQMNTGELFF.

In its sample, this clonotype was seen many times. This rearrangement joins TRBV11-2 to TRBJ1-2, with D maybe TRBD1 (6 bases). CDR1 SGHAT and CDR2 FQNNGV come from the germline V gene. The CDR3 loop spans 16 amino acids. Deletions cut 0 bases from V and 1 base from J, with 12 bases between. CDR3 sequence: CASSLDHRGNNYGYTF. The CDR3 coding sequence is TGTGCCAGCAGCTTAGATCATAGGGGGAATAACTATGGCTACACCTTC.

The V call is TRBV11-2, the J call TRBJ2-4; 14 nucleotides align to TRBD2. V dropped 4 bases and J dropped 7; count of bases not matched to a gene: 6. This CDR3 comprises 16 residues. Germline V gene lookup returns CDR1 SGHAT and CDR2 FQNNGV. The CDR3 DNA follows: TGTGCCAGCAGCTCCCCGACTAGCGGGAGGGCGAACATTCAGTACTTC. This encodes CASSSPTSGRANIQYF. Full variable domain (outside the CDR3, taken from reference TRBV11-2 and TRBJ2-4): EAGVAQSPRYKIIEKRQSVAFWCNPISGHATLYWYQQILGQGPKLLIQFQNNGVVDDSQLPKDRFSAERLKGVDSTLKIQPAKLEDSAVYLCASSSPTSGRANIQYFGAGTRLSVL.

This clonotype was detected ten times or more. CDR3 DNA sequence: TGTGCCAGCACCTCTCCCTGGGTAGCGGGAGGATCCTACGAGCAGTACTTC. This translates into CASTSPWVAGGSYEQYF. V gene TRBV7-2 combines with J gene TRBJ2-7; 10 nucleotides line up with TRBD2. Germline V CDR1 and CDR2: SGHTA, FQGNSA. After removal of 7 bases from V and 1 base from J, the junction contained 13 bases not matched to a gene. The CDR3 is made up of 17 amino acids.

This clonotype was observed many times. V and J are TRBV5-1 and TRBJ2-3; D is unclear. This CDR3 contains 12 residues. The germline V gene has CDR1 SGHRS and CDR2 YFSETQ. Trimming took off 2 bases at V and 4 bases at J, with 5 bases between the two ends. The CDR3 DNA reads TGCGCCAGCAGCTTTGGCCCAGATACGCAGTATTTT. This gives the protein CASSFGPDTQYF.

This clonotype was seen at least ten times. CDR3 loop: CASRSSEQGLNTEAFF. The CDR3 DNA is TGTGCCAGCAGATCCTCCGAACAGGGATTGAACACTGAAGCTTTCTTT. This rearrangement joins TRBV6-1 to TRBJ1-1, with D possibly TRBD1 on 6 matching bases. The CDR3 extends over 16 amino acids. CDR1 is MNHNS and CDR2 is SASEGT in the germline V gene. Deletions cut 6 bases from V and 0 bases from J, with 17 bases between.

This clonotype was seen at least ten times. The chain carries TRBV7-3 and TRBJ1-3; no clear D. V dropped 1 base and J dropped 2 bases, with 12 bases sitting between them. CDR3 length: 16 residues. CDR1 and CDR2 from the germline V gene are SGHTA and FQGTGA. The CDR3 nucleotides are TGTGCCAGCAGCTTAATCGGGCAAGGGCCTGGAAACACCATATATTTT. Its translation is CASSLIGQGPGNTIYF.

This clonotype showed up many times. The chain combines TRBV9 with TRBJ2-5; D assignment may be TRBD1 or TRBD2 (6 bases each). The CDR3 spans 16 residues. The germline V and J ends were trimmed by 0 bases and 0 bases, with 12 bases remaining between them. The germline V gene encodes CDR1 SGDLS and CDR2 YYNGEE. The CDR3 sequence: CASSVGGTTYQETQYF. CDR3 in DNA: TGTGCCAGCAGCGTAGGCGGGACAACGTACCAAGAGACCCAGTACTTC.

In its sample, this clonotype was seen many times. This chain links TRBV7-8 with TRBJ2-5, with D perhaps TRBD1 or TRBD2 (5 bases each). Germline lookup yields CDR1 SGHVS and CDR2 FQNEAQ. Trimming stripped 4 bases from V and 5 bases from J, with 14 bases between. CDR3 length equals 14 residues. The CDR3 sequence: CASSSEGFRETQYF. In nucleotides, the CDR3 is TGTGCCAGCAGCTCAGAGGGGTTTAGGGAGACCCAGTACTTC.

This clonotype was counted a few times. The J gene is TRBJ2-4, the V gene TRBV3-1; 7 bases agree with TRBD1. Trimming took 1 base from V and 0 from J; bases not matched to a gene: 24. The CDR3 spans 23 residues. Germline V CDR1 and CDR2: LGHDT, YNNKEL (reference sequence). The CDR3 sequence: CASSQVSTGTDSQIDLAKNIQYF. The CDR3, as DNA: TGTGCCAGCAGCCAAGTATCGACCGGGACAGATAGTCAGATAGACCTAGCCAAAAACATTCAGTACTTC.